This TCR beta chain was obtained from a study of breast tumors, draining lymph nodes, adjacent tissues. Axillary draining lymph nodes of breast cancer patients supplied the node samples. TCRdb fed the multiplex PCR reads into MiXCR, producing one record per CDR3 protein. The sample lists around 230,000 distinct CDR3 sequences; about a third were seen once. Germline-derived CDR1 and CDR2 are LNHDA and SQIVND (reference sequence). Deletions cut 5 bases from V and 4 bases from J, with 11 bases between. The CDR3 loop spans 13 amino acids. This clonotype was counted a few times. The chain couples TRBV19 to TRBJ1-1, with unresolved D. The sequenced sample consisted of axillary lymph node tissue. This clonotype was sampled from a female donor with breast cancer. Some clones in this sample may be carry-over from other donors' samples. The CDR3 protein is CASSSLGSTEAFF. The CDR3 region has the DNA TGTGCCAGTAGTTCCCTCGGCAGCACTGAAGCTTTCTTT.